These T cell receptor beta chains were read from a single sample in a study of regulatory T cells in long-lasting Graves disease. TCRdb reprocessed the multiplex PCR reads with MiXCR, giving one entry per CDR3 protein. The sample lists over 450,000 distinct CDR3 sequences; about 22% were seen once. This specimen was peripheral blood mononuclear cells (PBMCs), taken when the disease was refractory, from a patient treated with antithyroid drugs. These receptors were taken from a female donor with Graves disease. The CDR3 runs from the conserved cysteine through the conserved F or W. The D gene is left open where the match is weak. Rows may omit the clone size; those that give it use once, few, many or a size class.

>TRBV20-1|TRBJ1-2|.|.
TGCAGTGCTAGGACAGGCTCCGGCTATGGCTACACCTTC
CSARTGSGYGYTF
>TRBV20-1|TRBJ2-7|.|.
TGCAGTGCGGCTGGGAGGACGGGGTCCTACGAGCAGTACTTC
CSAAGRTGSYEQYF
>TRBV9|TRBJ2-5|.|TRBD1
TGTGCCAGCAGCCCCAGAGGGACAGGACCTCTCCAAGAGACCCAGTACTTC
CASSPRGTGPLQETQYF
>TRBV27|TRBJ2-5|many|TRBD1
TGTGCCAGCAGTATCAGGGGGCAAGAGACCCAGTACTTC
CASSIRGQETQYF
>TRBV19|TRBJ2-5|.|TRBD2
TGTGCCAGTAGTATCCGACTAGCGGGGGGACAAGAGACCCAGTACTTC
CASSIRLAGGQETQYF
>TRBV5-1|TRBJ1-1|few|.
TGCGCCAGCAGCTTGGAACCGAACACTGAAGCTTTCTTT
CASSLEPNTEAFF
>TRBV7-2|TRBJ2-5|many|.
TGTGCCAGCAGCTCTAACAGGGAAGAGACCCAGTACTTC
CASSSNREETQYF
>TRBV29-1|TRBJ1-1|few|.
TGCAGCGTTGAACGCAGCCAGCGTCACACTGAAGCTTTCTTT
CSVERSQRHTEAFF
>TRBV28|TRBJ1-1|many|.
TGTGCCAGCAGTCCCCGGGGATGGGGGAACACTGAAGCTTTCTTT
CASSPRGWGNTEAFF
>TRBV29-1|TRBJ1-4|.|.
TGCAGCGTTCAGGCCCCCTCGGGGAAACTGTTTTTT
CSVQAPSGKLFF
>TRBV4-3|TRBJ2-5|few|TRBD2
TGCGCCAGCAGCCAAGATATGGCTAGCGGGAGAGGAACCCAGTACTTC
CASSQDMASGRGTQYF
>TRBV19|TRBJ1-6|few|.
TGTGCCAGTAGTATATCGAATCGCGACGCTAATTCACCCCTCCACTTT
CASSISNRDANSPLHF
>TRBV6-2/TRBV6-3|TRBJ1-1|.|.
TGTGCCAGCAGTTATATCCCAGGAGGAGGGATGGCTTTCTTT
CASSYIPGGGMAFF
>TRBV20-1|TRBJ2-2|once|.
TGCAGTGCTCCGAGGGCGCAGGGAGGGAACACCGGGGAGCTGTTTTTT
CSAPRAQGGNTGELFF
>TRBV28|TRBJ2-4|many|TRBD1
TGTGCCAGCAGTCAACCAGGGGGCGGCCCGGCAGCCAAAAACATTCAGTACTTC
CASSQPGGGPAAKNIQYF
>TRBV3-1|TRBJ1-5|.|.
TGTGCCAGCAGCCACGGGCAGGTGGGCAATCAGCCCCAGCATTTT
CASSHGQVGNQPQHF
>TRBV11-2|TRBJ1-2|.|.
TGTGCCAGCAGCTTTCTCACGGGGGGCTACACCTTC
CASSFLTGGYTF
>TRBV20-1|TRBJ1-5|once|.
TGCAGTGCTAGCGGGATGGGTGACGGACAGCCCCAGCATTTT
CSASGMGDGQPQHF
>TRBV28|TRBJ2-1|.|.
TGTGCCAGCAGTTGGGGGTTGAGGGAGACCTACAATGAGCAGTTCTTC
CASSWGLRETYNEQFF
>TRBV15|TRBJ1-5|many|.
TGTGCCACCAGCGATCCTGGGGAAGGCAGACCAAATCAGCCCCAGCATTTT
CATSDPGEGRPNQPQHF
>TRBV15|TRBJ2-7|.|TRBD2
TGTGCCACCAGCAGGGGACTAGCGGGCATATACGAGCAGTACTTC
CATSRGLAGIYEQYF
>TRBV20-1|TRBJ1-2|few|.
TGCAGTGCCAGAGATAAGGACAGCAGATTTAGCTATGGCTACACCTTC
CSARDKDSRFSYGYTF
>TRBV7-3|TRBJ2-2|few|.
TGTGCCAGCAGCTTAATTGGAGGCGCGAACACCGGGGAGCTGTTTTTT
CASSLIGGANTGELFF
>TRBV6-2/TRBV6-3|TRBJ2-6|.|.
TGTGCCACCAGAGAGGGGGCCAACGTCCTGACTTTC
CATREGANVLTF
>TRBV27|TRBJ1-1|many|TRBD1
TGTGCCAGCAGTATAAGACAGGGGGGGCGGAACACTGAAGCTTTCTTT
CASSIRQGGRNTEAFF
>TRBV20-1|TRBJ1-2|few|TRBD1
TGCAGCGCAGGACAGGGCGGCTATGGCTACACCTTC
CSAGQGGYGYTF
>TRBV18|TRBJ2-7|.|.
TGTGCCAGCTCACCCGACCGGGGGGCTCAAGAGCAGTACTTC
CASSPDRGAQEQYF
>TRBV27|TRBJ1-6|few|.
TGTGCCAGCAGTTATTGGAATTCACCCCTCCACTTT
CASSYWNSPLHF
>TRBV27|TRBJ2-7|.|.
TGTGCCAGCAGCCTGCAGGGTTGGCTCTCCTACGAGCAGTACTTC
CASSLQGWLSYEQYF
>TRBV12-3/TRBV12-4|TRBJ1-4|.|.
TGTGCCAGCAGTTTAATCCCTGAAAATGAAGAACTGTTTTTT
CASSLIPENEELFF
>TRBV7-2|TRBJ2-3|few|TRBD2
TGTGCCAGCAGCACCACGTCGGGGGGGACTGCAGGAACAGATACGCAGTATTTT
CASSTTSGGTAGTDTQYF
>TRBV20-1|TRBJ2-7|.|.
TGCAGTGCTAACAAACCGGGGATTGAGTCCTACGAGCAGTACTTC
CSANKPGIESYEQYF
>TRBV28|TRBJ2-7|many|TRBD1
TGTGCCAGCAGTTATACAGGGGCGGGCTACGAGCAGTACTTC
CASSYTGAGYEQYF
>TRBV7-8|TRBJ2-5|many|.
TGTGCCAGCAGCCCTATTCTAGGGGTCCAAGAGACCCAGTACTTC
CASSPILGVQETQYF
>TRBV5-4|TRBJ2-6|few|.
TGTGCCAGCAGCTATGACTCTGGGGCCAACGTCCTGACTTTC
CASSYDSGANVLTF
>TRBV2|TRBJ1-5|many|.
TGTGCCAGCAGTGAAGGCCGAGGCAATCAGCCCCAGCATTTT
CASSEGRGNQPQHF
>TRBV2|TRBJ1-1|many|.
TGTGCCAGCAGTGAGGGGCCAGGGAGGCATAGGGAGTCTGAAGCTTTCTTT
CASSEGPGRHRESEAFF
>TRBV20-1|TRBJ1-1|many|.
TGCAGTGCTGTCAAGGGGAACACTGAAGCTTTCTTT
CSAVKGNTEAFF
>TRBV29-1|TRBJ1-2|once|TRBD1
TGCAGCGTTGAATTCCAGGGGGCATATGGCTACACCTTC
CSVEFQGAYGYTF
>TRBV2|TRBJ1-1|many|TRBD1
TGTGCCAGCCTTCCGAATATACAGGGGCGGACTGAAGCTTTCTTT
CASLPNIQGRTEAFF
>TRBV13|TRBJ2-7|.|.
TGTGCCAGCAGCTTAAAGGCCGACAGGCCCTACGAGCAGTACTTC
CASSLKADRPYEQYF
>TRBV6-1|TRBJ1-5|.|TRBD1
TGTGCCAGCAGTACCGGACAGGGGACCCTTCAGCCCCAGCATTTT
CASSTGQGTLQPQHF
>TRBV4-1|TRBJ1-4|.|.
TGCGCCAGCAGCCAAGAGTTAGGGGTTTCGAGTGAAAAACTGTTTTTT
CASSQELGVSSEKLFF
>TRBV6-6|TRBJ1-1|many|.
TGTGCCAGCAGTTACTCGGGCAGGGGAAGATCAGAAGCTTTCTTT
CASSYSGRGRSEAFF
>TRBV20-1|TRBJ1-5|.|.
TGCAGTGCTAGGCAGGGCTATCAGCCCCAGCATTTT
CSARQGYQPQHF
>TRBV7-8|TRBJ2-7|.|.
TGTGCCAGCAGCTTAGAGAGGTTCACCTACGAGCAGTACTTC
CASSLERFTYEQYF
>TRBV20-1|TRBJ2-6|few|.
TGCAGTGCTAGAGATCCGATGACAGAGTCTGGGGCCAACGTCCTGACTTTC
CSARDPMTESGANVLTF
>TRBV5-6|TRBJ2-5|few|.
TGTGCCAGCACCCGCCAGTACCAAGAGACCCAGTACTTC
CASTRQYQETQYF
>TRBV2|TRBJ1-1|many|.
TGTGCCAGTTATTGGAGACGAAGGGCTTTCTTT
CASYWRRRAFF
>TRBV12-3/TRBV12-4|TRBJ1-5|many|.
TGTGCCAGCAGGCTAGGGGATCAGCCCCAGCATTTT
CASRLGDQPQHF
>TRBV29-1|TRBJ1-2|.|TRBD1
TGCAGCTCTTGGGGGACAGGGGGCACCAATAACTATGGCTACACCTTC
CSSWGTGGTNNYGYTF
>TRBV28|TRBJ1-2|many|TRBD1
TGTGCCAGCAGCATACAGGGGGACTATGGCTACACCTTC
CASSIQGDYGYTF